This TCR beta chain was identified in a study of neurological immune-mediated disorders. Stated time point: longitudinal time-point 3. This clonotype was seen repeatedly, ten times or more. TCRdb reprocessed the 5' RACE reads via MiXCR and lists one record per CDR3 protein. The sample records roughly 100,000 distinct CDR3 sequences, 10% to 13% being singletons. CDR1 is SGHRS and CDR2 is YFSETQ in the germline V gene. Trimming took 4 bases from V and 10 from J, leaving 20 bases between them. CDR3 size: 14 residues. The sequenced sample consisted of PBMCs. The gene calls are TRBV5-1 and TRBJ1-2; possibly TRBD1 for D (5 bases). The receptor's source is a female donor with HTLV-1-associated myelopathy (HAM/TSP). Here the CDR3 DNA reads TGCGCCAGCAGCATCGGGACGGTTTATGGAGACTACACCTTC. Encoded protein: CASSIGTVYGDYTF.